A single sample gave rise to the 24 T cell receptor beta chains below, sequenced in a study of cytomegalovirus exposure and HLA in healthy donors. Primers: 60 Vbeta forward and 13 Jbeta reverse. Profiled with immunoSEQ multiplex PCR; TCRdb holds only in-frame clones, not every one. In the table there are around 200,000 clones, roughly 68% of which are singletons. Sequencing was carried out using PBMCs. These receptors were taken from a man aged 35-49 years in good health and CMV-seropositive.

CDR3: CACPRGRTKNSNQPQHF. The CDR3 DNA sequence: TGTGCCTGCCCGAGAGGGAGAACAAAAAATAGCAATCAGCCCCAGCATTTT. The V and J genes are TRBV5-5 and TRBJ1-5; no clear D. Germline V gives CDR1 SGHKS, CDR2 YYEKEE (reference sequence). Trimming stripped 10 bases from V and 0 bases from J, with 23 bases between. There are 17 residues in the CDR3.

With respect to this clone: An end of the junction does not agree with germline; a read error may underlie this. The DNA for the CDR3 is TGTTCCAGCAGCTTAGTAATTCAGGCGGGAACTAATGAAAAACTGTTTTTT. This encodes CSSSLVIQAGTNEKLFF. This chain uses TRBV7-9 with TRBJ1-4; D call uncertain. CDR3 length: 17 residues. Germline CDR1 and CDR2: SEHNR and FQNEAQ (reference sequence).

CDR3 sequence (DNA): TGTGCCAGCAGTTTGGGAGCCTGGGGCTATGGCTACACCTTC. Its translation is CASSLGAWGYGYTF. The chain couples TRBV27 to TRBJ1-2; D call uncertain. Germline values: CDR1 MNHEY, CDR2 SMNVEV (reference sequence). The CDR3 contains 14 residues. Trimming left V 3 bases short and J 4 bases short, with 12 bases between.

This chain's CDR3 is CASSLVWTQRGSSYNEQFF. In DNA form, the CDR3 reads TGTGCCAGCAGCTTAGTCTGGACCCAGCGGGGGAGCTCCTACAATGAGCAGTTCTTC. The V call is TRBV7-8, the J call TRBJ2-1; TRBD2 agrees at 8 bases. J lost 0 bases, V lost 1 base, and 11 bases had no gene match. Germline values: CDR1 SGHVS, CDR2 FQNEAQ. The CDR3 length is 19 residues.

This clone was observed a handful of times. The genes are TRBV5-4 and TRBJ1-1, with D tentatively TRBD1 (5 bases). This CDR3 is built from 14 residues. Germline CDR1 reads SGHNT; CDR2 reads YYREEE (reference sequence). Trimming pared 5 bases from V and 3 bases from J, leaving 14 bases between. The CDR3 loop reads CASRRRGGDTEAFF. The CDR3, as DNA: TGTGCCAGCAGGCGCCGGGGGGGAGACACTGAAGCTTTCTTT.

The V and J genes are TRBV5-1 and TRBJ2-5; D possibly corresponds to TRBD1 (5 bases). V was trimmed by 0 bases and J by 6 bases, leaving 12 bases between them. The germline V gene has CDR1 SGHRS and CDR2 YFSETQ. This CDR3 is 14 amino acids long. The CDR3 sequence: CASSLAGQRKTQYF. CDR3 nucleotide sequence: TGCGCCAGCAGCTTGGCAGGGCAGAGAAAGACCCAGTACTTC.

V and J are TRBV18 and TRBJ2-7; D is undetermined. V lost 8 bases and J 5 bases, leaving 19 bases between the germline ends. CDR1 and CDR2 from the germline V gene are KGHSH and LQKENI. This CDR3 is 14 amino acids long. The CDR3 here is CASGSATATNEQYF. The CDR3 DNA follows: TGTGCCAGCGGTAGTGCGACTGCCACCAACGAGCAGTACTTC.

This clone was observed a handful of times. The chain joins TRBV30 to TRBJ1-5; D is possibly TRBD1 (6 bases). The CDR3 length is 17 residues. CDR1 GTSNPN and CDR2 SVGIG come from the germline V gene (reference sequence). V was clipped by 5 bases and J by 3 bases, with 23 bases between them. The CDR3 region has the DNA TGTGCCTGGGCACTAGGGGGAAAGGGACCTTTCAATCAGCCCCAGCATTTT. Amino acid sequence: CAWALGGKGPFNQPQHF.

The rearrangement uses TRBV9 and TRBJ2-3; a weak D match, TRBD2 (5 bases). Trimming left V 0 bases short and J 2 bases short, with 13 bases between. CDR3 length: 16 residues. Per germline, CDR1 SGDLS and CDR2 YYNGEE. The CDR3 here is CASSVAALASTDTQYF. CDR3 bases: TGTGCCAGCAGCGTAGCTGCCCTAGCCTCCACAGATACGCAGTATTTT. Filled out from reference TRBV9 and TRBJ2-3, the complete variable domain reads DSGVTQTPKHLITATGQRVTLRCSPRSGDLSVYWYQQSLDQGLQFLIQYYNGEERAKGNILERFSAQQFPDLHSELNLSSLELGDSALYFCASSVAALASTDTQYFGPGTRLTVL.

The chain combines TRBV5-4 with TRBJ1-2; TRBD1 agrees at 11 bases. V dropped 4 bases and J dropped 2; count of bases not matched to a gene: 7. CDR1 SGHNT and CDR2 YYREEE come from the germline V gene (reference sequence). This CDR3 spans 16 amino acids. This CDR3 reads CASSGTGTGGNYGYTF. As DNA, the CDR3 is TGTGCCAGCAGCGGGACCGGGACAGGGGGGAACTATGGCTACACCTTC.

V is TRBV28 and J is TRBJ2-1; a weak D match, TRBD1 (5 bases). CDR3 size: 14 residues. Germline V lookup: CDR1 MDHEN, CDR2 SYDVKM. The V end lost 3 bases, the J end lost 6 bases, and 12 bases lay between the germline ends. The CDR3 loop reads CASSLGKRGNEQFF. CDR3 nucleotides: TGTGCCAGCAGTTTGGGAAAAAGGGGCAATGAGCAGTTCTTC.

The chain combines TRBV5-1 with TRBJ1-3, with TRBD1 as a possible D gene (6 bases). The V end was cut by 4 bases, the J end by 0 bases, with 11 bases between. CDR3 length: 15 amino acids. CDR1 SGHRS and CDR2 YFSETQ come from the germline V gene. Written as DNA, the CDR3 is TGCGCCAGCAGCCCGGACAGTCCCTCTGGAAACACCATATATTTT. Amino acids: CASSPDSPSGNTIYF.

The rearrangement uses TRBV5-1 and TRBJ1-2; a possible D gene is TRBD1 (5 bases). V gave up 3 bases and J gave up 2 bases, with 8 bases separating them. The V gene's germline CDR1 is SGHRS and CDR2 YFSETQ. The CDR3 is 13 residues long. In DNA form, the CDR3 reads TGCGCCAGCAGCTCGGGACTGAACTATGGCTACACCTTC. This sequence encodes CASSSGLNYGYTF.

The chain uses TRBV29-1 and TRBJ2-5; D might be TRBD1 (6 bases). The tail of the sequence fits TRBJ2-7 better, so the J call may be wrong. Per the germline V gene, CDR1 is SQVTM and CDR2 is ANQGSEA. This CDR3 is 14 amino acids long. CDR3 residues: CSVGFGRGIYEQYF. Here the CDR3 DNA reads TGCAGCGTTGGGTTCGGCAGGGGCATCTACGAGCAGTACTTC.

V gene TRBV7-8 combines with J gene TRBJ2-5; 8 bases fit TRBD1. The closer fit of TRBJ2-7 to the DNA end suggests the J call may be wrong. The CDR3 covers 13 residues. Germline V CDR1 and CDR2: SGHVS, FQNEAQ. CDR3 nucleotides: TGTGCCAGCAGCTCCCAGGGGGCTTACGAGCAGTACTTC. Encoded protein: CASSSQGAYEQYF.

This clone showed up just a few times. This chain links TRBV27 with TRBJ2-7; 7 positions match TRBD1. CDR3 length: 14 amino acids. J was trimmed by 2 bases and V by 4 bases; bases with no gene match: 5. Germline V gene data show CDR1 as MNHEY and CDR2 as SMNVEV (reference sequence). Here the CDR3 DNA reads TGTGCCAGCAGTTCCCGAGGGGGCGCCTACGAGCAGTACTTC. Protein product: CASSSRGGAYEQYF.

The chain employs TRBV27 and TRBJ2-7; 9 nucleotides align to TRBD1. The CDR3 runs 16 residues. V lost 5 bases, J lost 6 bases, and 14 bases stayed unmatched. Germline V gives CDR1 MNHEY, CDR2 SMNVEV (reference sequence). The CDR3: CASSPSLPGTGSEQYF. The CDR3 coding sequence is TGTGCCAGCAGTCCTAGCCTCCCTGGGACAGGGAGCGAGCAGTACTTC.

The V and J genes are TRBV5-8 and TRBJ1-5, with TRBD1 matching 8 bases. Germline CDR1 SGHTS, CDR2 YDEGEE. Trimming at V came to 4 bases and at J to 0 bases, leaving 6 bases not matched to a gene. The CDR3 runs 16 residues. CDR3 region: CASSPRTGYSNQPQHF. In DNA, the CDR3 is TGTGCCAGCAGCCCTCGGACAGGGTATAGCAATCAGCCCCAGCATTTT.

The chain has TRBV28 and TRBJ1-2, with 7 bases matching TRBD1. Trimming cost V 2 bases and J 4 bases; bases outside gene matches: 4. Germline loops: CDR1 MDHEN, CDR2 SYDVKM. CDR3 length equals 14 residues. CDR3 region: CASSLGDSSYGYTF. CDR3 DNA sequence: TGTGCCAGCAGTTTAGGGGACAGTTCCTATGGCTACACCTTC.

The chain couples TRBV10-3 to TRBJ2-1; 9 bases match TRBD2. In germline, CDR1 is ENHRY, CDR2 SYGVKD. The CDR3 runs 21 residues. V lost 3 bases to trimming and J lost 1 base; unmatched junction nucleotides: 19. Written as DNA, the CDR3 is TGTGCCATCAGTGACCCGACGGGACTAGCTGCCGGCGGGCGTTCCTACAATGAGCAGTTCTTC. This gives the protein CAISDPTGLAAGGRSYNEQFF.

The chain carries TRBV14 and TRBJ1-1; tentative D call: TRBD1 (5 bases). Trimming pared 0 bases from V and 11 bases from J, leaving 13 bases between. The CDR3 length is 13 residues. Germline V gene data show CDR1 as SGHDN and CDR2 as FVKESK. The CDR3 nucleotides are TGTGCCAGCAGCCAAGAACATGGGGCTCGGGCTTTCTTT. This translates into CASSQEHGARAFF.

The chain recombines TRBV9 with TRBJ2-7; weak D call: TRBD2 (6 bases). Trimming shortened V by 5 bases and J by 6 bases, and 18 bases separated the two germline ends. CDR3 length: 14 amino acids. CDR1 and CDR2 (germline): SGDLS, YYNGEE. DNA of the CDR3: TGTGCCAGCAGTACGCTCCAGGGAGGAGGCGAGCAGTACTTC. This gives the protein CASSTLQGGGEQYF.

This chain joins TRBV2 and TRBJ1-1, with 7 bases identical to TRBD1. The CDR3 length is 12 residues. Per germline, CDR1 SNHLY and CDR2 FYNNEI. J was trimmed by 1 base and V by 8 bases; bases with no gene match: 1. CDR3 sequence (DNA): TGTGCCAGCGGGACAGCGAACACTGAAGCTTTCTTT. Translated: CASGTANTEAFF.

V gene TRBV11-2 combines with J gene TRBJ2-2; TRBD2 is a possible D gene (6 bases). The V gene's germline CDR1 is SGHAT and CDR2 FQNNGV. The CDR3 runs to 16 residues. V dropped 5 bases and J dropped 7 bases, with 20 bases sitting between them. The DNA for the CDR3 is TGTGCCAGCAGCCCGCCTCTAGCTAGCGACGGCGGGGAGCTGTTTTTT. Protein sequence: CASSPPLASDGGELFF.